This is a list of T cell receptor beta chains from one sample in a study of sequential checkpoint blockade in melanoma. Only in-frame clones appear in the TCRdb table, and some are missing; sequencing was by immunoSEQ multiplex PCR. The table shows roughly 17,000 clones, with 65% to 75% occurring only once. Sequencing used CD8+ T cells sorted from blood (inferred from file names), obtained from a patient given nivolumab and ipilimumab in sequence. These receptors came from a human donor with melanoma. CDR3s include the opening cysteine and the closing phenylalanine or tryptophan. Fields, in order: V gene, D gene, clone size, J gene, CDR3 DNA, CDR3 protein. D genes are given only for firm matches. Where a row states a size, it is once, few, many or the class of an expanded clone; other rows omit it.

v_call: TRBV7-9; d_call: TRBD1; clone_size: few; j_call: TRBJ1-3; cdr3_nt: TGTGCCAGCAGCACCAGACAGGGAGTCTCTGGAAACACCATATATTTT; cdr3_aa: CASSTRQGVSGNTIYF
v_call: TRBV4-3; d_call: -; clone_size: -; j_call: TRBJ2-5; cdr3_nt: TGCGCCAGCAGCCAAGAGCACAGTGAAGAGACCCAGTACTTC; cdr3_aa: CASSQEHSEETQYF
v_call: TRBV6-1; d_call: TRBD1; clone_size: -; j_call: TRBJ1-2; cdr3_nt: TGTGCCAGCAGTGAGAAGGGGGCGCGAGGCTACACCTTC; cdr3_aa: CASSEKGARGYTF
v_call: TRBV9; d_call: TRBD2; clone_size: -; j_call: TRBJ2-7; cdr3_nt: TGTGCCAGCAGCGTAGTTGGGGGGGGCGAGCAGTACTTC; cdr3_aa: CASSVVGGGEQYF
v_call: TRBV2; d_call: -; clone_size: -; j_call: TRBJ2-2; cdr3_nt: TGTGCCAGCAGTGAAGGGCGGAAGTGGACCGGGGAGCTGTTTTTT; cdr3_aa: CASSEGRKWTGELFF
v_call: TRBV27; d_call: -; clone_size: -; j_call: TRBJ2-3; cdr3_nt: TGTGCCAGCAGTTTATGGGGGGAAGGGGATACGCAGTATTTT; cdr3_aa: CASSLWGEGDTQYF
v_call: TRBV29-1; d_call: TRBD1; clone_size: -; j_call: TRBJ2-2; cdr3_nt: TGCAGCGTTGAAGACGGGACAGGGGCCAACACCGGGGAGCTGTTTTTT; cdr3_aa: CSVEDGTGANTGELFF
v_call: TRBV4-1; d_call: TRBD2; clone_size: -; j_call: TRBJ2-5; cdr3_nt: TGCGCCAGCGGGGCTAGCGGGGGGGAAAACCAAGAGACCCAGTACTTC; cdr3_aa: CASGASGGENQETQYF
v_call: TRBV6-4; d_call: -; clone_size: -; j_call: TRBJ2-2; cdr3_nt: TGTGCCAGCAGTGACTCCGGGGGGCCCGGGGAGCTGTTTTTT; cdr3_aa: CASSDSGGPGELFF
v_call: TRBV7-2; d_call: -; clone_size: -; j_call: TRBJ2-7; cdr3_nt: TGTGCCAGCAGCTCGAATCAGGGCTACGAGCAGTACTTC; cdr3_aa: CASSSNQGYEQYF
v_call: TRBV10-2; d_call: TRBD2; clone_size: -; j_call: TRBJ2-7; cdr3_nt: TGCGCCATCGGGAGTAGGGCGGGAGGGCCGCTCGAGCAGTACTTC; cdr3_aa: CAIGSRAGGPLEQYF
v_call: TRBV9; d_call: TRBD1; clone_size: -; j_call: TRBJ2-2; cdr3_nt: TGTGCCAGCAGCGGAGACAGGGGCTCGAACACCGGGGAGCTGTTTTTT; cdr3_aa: CASSGDRGSNTGELFF
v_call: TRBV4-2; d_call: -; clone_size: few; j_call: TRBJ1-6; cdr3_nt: TGTGCCAGCAGTTATCCGGGAAGTAATTCACCCCTCCACTTT; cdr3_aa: CASSYPGSNSPLHF
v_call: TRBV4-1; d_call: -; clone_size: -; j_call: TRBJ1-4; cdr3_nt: TGCGCCAGCAGCCAAATAGGGACTCTGTCTAAGGAAAAACTGTTTTTT; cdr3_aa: CASSQIGTLSKEKLFF
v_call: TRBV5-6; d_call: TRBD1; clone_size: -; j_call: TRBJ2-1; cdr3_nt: TGTGCCAGCAGCTATGGACAGGGGAGCTATGAGCAGTTCTTC; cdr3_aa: CASSYGQGSYEQFF
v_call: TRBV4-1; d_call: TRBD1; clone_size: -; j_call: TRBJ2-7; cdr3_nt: TGCGCCAGCAGCCAAGTCGCAGGGGGCGAATACGAGCAGTACTTC; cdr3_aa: CASSQVAGGEYEQYF
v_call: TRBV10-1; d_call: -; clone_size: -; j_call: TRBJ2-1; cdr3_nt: TGCGCCAGCAGTGAGGAGTCCTACAATGAGCAGTTCTTC; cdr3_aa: CASSEESYNEQFF
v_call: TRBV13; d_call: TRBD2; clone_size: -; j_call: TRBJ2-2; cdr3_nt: TGTGCCAGCAGCTTAGGTAGCGGGCAGAACACCGGGGAGCTGTTTTTT; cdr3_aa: CASSLGSGQNTGELFF
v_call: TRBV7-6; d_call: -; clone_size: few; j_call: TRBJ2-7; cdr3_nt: TGTGCCAGCAGCTCCGGGACACCTTACGAGCAGTACTTC; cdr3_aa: CASSSGTPYEQYF
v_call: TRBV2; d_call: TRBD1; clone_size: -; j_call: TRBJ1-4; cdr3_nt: TGTGCCAGCAGTGTTAGTTTGACAGGGCAAGAAAAACTGTTTTTT; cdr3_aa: CASSVSLTGQEKLFF
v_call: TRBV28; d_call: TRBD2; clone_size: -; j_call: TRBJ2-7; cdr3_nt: TGTGCCAGCAGCTGGACTAGCGGGTTCTACGAGCAGTACTTC; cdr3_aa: CASSWTSGFYEQYF
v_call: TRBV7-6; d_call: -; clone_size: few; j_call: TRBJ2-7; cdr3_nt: TGTGCCAGCAGCTTAGCCGGCGAGCAGTACTTC; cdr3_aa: CASSLAGEQYF
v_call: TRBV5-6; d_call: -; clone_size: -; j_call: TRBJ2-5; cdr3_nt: TGTGCCAGCAGCTTGGGAGGGAACCAAGAGACCCAGTACTTC; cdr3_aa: CASSLGGNQETQYF
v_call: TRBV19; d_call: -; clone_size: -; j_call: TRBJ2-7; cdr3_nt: TGTGCCAGTAGGGAAGGGGGTGGGTCCTACGAGCAGTACTTC; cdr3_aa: CASREGGGSYEQYF
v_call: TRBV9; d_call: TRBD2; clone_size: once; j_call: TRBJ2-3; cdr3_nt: TGTGCCAGCAGCGCGACTAGCGGGAGGTCCACAGATACGCAGTATTTT; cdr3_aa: CASSATSGRSTDTQYF
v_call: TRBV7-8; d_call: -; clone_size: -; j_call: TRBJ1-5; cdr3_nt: TGTGCCAGCAGTGATAGAGTGAAGCAGGGTCAATTTGGTAGCAATCAGCCCCAGCATTTT; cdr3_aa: CASSDRVKQGQFGSNQPQHF
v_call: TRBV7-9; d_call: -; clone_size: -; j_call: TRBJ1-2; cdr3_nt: TGTGCCAGCAGCCAGGACAGCTATGGCTACACCTTC; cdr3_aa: CASSQDSYGYTF
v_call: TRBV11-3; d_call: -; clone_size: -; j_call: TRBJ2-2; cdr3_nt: TGTGCCAGCAGCTTTTCGACAGCCACCGGGGAGCTGTTTTTT; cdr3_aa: CASSFSTATGELFF
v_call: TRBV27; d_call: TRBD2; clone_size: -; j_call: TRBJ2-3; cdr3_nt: TGTGCCAGCAGTTTTAGCAACGGACTAGCGGGAGTGGATACGCAGTATTTT; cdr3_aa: CASSFSNGLAGVDTQYF
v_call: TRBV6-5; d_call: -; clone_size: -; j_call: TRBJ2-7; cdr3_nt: TGTGCCAGCCAGGCAGGGGCGTCATCCGAGCAGTACTTC; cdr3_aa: CASQAGASSEQYF
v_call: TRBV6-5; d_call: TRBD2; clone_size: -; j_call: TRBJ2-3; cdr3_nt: TGTGCCAGCAGTTTGACTAGCGGGGGGAACACAGATACGCAGTATTTT; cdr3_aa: CASSLTSGGNTDTQYF
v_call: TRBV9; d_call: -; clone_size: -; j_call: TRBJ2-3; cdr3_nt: TGTGCCAGCTCGGGGGAGAATACGCAGTATTTT; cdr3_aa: CASSGENTQYF
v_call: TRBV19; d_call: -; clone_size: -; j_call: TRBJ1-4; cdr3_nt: TGTGCCAGTAGTATGGGCACCGCAACTAATGAAAAACTGTTTTTT; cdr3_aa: CASSMGTATNEKLFF
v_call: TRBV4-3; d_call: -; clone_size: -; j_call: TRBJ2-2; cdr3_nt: TGCGCCAGCAGTCGTTCGTTAGCTTCGAACACCGGGGAGCTGTTTTTT; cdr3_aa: CASSRSLASNTGELFF
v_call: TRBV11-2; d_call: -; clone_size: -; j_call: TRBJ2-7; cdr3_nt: TGTGCCAGCAGCTTGTTCGGTGAAAGCTCCTACGAGCAGTACTTC; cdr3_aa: CASSLFGESSYEQYF
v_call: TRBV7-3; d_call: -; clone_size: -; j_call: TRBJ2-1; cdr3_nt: TGTGCCAGCAGCTTAATCCCACACAGCTCCTACAATGAGCAGTTCTTC; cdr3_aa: CASSLIPHSSYNEQFF
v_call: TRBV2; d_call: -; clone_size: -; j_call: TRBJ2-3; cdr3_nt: TGTGCCAGCAGTGAGGGGAGCGGAGATACGCAGTATTTT; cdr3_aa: CASSEGSGDTQYF
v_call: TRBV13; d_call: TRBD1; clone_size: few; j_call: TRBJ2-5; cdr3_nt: TGTGCCAGCAGCTCGACAGGGATGGGGACCCAGTACTTC; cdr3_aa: CASSSTGMGTQYF
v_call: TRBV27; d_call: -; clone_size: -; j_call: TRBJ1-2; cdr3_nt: TGTGCCAGCAGTTTAACGCCGGCAGGGGCGGGTGGCTACACCTTC; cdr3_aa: CASSLTPAGAGGYTF
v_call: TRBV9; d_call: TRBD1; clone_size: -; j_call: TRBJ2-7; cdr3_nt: TGTGCCAGCAGCCCGGGACAGGGACGCTCCGAGCAGTACTTC; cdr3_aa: CASSPGQGRSEQYF
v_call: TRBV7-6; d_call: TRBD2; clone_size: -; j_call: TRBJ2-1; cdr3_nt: TGTGCCAGCAAATCTAGCGGGAGCTCCTACAATGAGCAGTTCTTC; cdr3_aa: CASKSSGSSYNEQFF
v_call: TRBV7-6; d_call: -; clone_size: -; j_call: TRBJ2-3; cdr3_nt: TGTGCCAGCACGCAGGGCTGGGGTTCTATCGATACGCAGTATTTT; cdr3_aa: CASTQGWGSIDTQYF